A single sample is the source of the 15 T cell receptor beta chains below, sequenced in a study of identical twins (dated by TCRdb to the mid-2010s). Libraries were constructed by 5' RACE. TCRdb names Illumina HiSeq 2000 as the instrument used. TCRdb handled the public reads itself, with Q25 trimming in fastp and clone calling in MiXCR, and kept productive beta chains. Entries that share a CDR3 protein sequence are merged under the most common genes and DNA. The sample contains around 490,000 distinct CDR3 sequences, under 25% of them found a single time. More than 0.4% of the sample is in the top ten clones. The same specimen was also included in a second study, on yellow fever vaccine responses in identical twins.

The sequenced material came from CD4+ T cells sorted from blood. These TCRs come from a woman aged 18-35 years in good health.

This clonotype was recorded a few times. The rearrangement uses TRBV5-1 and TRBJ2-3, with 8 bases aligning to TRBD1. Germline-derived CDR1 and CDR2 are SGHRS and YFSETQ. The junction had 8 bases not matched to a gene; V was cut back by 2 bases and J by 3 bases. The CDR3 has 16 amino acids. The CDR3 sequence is CASSFGTGGRTDTQYF. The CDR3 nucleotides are TGCGCCAGCAGCTTCGGGACAGGAGGAAGAACAGATACGCAGTATTTT.

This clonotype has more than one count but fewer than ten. CDR3 sequence (DNA): TGTGCCACCAGCAGGGGGTACGTGGATACGCAGTATTTT. This encodes CATSRGYVDTQYF. The chain uses TRBV15 and TRBJ2-3, with no clear D. This CDR3 is built from 13 residues. Trimming stripped 3 bases from V and 6 bases from J, with 10 bases between. Germline V lookup: CDR1 LNHNV, CDR2 YYDKDF (reference sequence).

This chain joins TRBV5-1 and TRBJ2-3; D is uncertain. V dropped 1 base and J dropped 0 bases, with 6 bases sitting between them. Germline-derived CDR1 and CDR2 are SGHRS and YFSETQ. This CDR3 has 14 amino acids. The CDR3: CASSLTDSTDTQYF. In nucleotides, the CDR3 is TGCGCCAGCAGCTTGACAGATAGCACAGATACGCAGTATTTT.

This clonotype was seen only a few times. The CDR3 bases are TGTGCCAGCAGTTTAGGGGTAGCGGGAAGCGACGAGCAGTACTTC. Translated: CASSLGVAGSDEQYF. The V call is TRBV28, the J call TRBJ2-7; TRBD2 matches 8 bases. This CDR3 has 15 amino acids. V lost 2 bases, J lost 5 bases, and 8 bases stayed unmatched. CDR1 MDHEN and CDR2 SYDVKM come from the germline V gene.

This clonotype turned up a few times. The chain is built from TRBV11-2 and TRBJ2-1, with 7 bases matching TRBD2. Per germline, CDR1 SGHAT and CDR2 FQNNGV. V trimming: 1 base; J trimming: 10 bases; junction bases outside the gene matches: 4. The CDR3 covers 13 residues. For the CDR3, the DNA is TGTGCCAGCAGCTTAGCGGGAGGACGGGAGCAGTTCTTC. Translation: CASSLAGGREQFF. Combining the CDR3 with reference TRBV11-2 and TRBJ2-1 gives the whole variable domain EAGVAQSPRYKIIEKRQSVAFWCNPISGHATLYWYQQILGQGPKLLIQFQNNGVVDDSQLPKDRFSAERLKGVDSTLKIQPAKLEDSAVYLCASSLAGGREQFFGPGTRLTVL.

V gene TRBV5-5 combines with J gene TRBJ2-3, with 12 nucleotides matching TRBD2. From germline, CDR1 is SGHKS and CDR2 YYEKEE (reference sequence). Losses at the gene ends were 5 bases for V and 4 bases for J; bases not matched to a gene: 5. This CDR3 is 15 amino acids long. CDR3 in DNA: TGTGCCAGCAGACGGACTAGCGGGGCCCCAGATACGCAGTATTTT. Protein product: CASRRTSGAPDTQYF. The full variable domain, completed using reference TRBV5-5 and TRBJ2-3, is DAGVTQSPTHLIKTRGQQVTLRCSPISGHKSVSWYQQVLGQGPQFIFQYYEKEERGRGNFPDRFSARQFPNYSSELNVNALLLGDSALYLCASRRTSGAPDTQYFGPGTRLTVL.

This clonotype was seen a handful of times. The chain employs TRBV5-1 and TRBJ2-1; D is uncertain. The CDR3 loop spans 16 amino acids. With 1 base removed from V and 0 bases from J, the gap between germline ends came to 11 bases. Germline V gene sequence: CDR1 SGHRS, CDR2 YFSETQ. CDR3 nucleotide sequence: TGCGCCAGCAGCTTGATTGTACCGAGCTCCTACAATGAGCAGTTCTTC. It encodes CASSLIVPSSYNEQFF.

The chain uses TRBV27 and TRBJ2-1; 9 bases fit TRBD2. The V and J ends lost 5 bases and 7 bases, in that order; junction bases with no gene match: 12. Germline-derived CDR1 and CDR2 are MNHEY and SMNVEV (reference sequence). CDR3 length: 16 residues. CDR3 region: CASSPSGTSRANEQFF. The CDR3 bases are TGTGCCAGCAGTCCCTCCGGGACTAGCAGAGCTAATGAGCAGTTCTTC.

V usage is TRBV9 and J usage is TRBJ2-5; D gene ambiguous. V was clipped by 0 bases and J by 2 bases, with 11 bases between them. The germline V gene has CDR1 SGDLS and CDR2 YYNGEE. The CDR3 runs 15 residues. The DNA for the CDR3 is TGTGCCAGCAGCGTAGCGCGTGGGATACAAGAGACCCAGTACTTC. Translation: CASSVARGIQETQYF. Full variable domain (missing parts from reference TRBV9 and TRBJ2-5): DSGVTQTPKHLITATGQRVTLRCSPRSGDLSVYWYQQSLDQGLQFLIQYYNGEERAKGNILERFSAQQFPDLHSELNLSSLELGDSALYFCASSVARGIQETQYFGPGTRLLVL.

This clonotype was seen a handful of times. This chain's CDR3 is CASSSTRGLADYNEQFF. CDR3 DNA: TGCGCCAGCAGCTCCACCCGAGGACTAGCGGATTACAATGAGCAGTTCTTC. J is TRBJ2-1 and V is TRBV5-1; TRBD2 agrees at 10 bases. V was pared by 3 bases and J by 4 bases, with 10 bases of the junction left unmatched. Germline-derived CDR1 and CDR2 are SGHRS and YFSETQ. The CDR3 covers 17 residues.

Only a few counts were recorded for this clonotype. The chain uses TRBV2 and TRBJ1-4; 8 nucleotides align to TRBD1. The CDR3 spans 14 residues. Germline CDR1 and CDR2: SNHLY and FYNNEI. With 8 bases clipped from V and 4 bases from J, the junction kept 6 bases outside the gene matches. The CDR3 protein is CASAWDRINEKLFF. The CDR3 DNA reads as TGTGCCAGCGCCTGGGACAGGATTAATGAAAAACTGTTTTTT.

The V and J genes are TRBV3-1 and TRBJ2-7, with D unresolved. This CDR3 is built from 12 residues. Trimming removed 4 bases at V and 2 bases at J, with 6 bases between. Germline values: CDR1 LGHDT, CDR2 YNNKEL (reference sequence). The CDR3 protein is CASSPSPYEQYF. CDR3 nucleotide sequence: TGTGCCAGCAGCCCCTCGCCCTACGAGCAGTACTTC.

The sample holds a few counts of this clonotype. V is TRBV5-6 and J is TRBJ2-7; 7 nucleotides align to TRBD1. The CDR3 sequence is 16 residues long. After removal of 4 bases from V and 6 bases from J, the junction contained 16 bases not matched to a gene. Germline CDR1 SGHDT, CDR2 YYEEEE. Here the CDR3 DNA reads TGTGCCAGCAGCCCAACTGTCGGGACAGAAATAAGCGAGCAGTACTTC. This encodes CASSPTVGTEISEQYF.

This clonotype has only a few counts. In nucleotides, the CDR3 is TGCAGCGTTGGAAGCGGGAGCTACAATGAGCAGTTCTTC. Protein sequence: CSVGSGSYNEQFF. V is TRBV29-1 and J is TRBJ2-1; 8 positions match TRBD2. This CDR3 comprises 13 residues. CDR1 is SQVTM, CDR2 ANQGSEA, per germline. V was clipped by 4 bases and J by 3 bases; unmatched bases: 2.

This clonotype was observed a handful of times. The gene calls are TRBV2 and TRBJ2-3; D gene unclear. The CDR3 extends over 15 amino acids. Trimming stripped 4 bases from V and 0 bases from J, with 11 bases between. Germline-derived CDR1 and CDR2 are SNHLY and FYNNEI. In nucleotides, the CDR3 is TGTGCCAGCAGTGCCCGCTACCCTAGCACAGATACGCAGTATTTT. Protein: CASSARYPSTDTQYF.